These T cell receptor beta chains were read from a single sample in a study of blood T cell repertoires in COVID-19. Clones were read by immunoSEQ multiplex PCR, and TCRdb kept only the in-frame ones, dropping some. The profile shows a few hundred thousand clones, roughly 87% of them singletons. Sequencing input: peripheral blood. All receptors come from a man between 18 and 29 years old with active or convalescent COVID-19. The CDR3 runs from the conserved cysteine through the conserved F or W. D genes are given only for firm matches. Only part of the rows carry a size: once, few, many, or a class if the clone is expanded.

TRBV7-9,TRBJ2-3,TRBD2,-,CASSDTLASSTDTQYF,TGTGCCAGCAGCGATACACTAGCGTCTAGCACAGATACGCAGTATTTT
TRBV11-2,TRBJ2-3,-,-,CASSLDYGDTDTQYF,TGTGCCAGCAGCTTAGATTACGGGGACACAGATACGCAGTATTTT
TRBV5-1,TRBJ2-5,TRBD1,-,CASSFFGTGGQETQYF,TGCGCCAGCAGCTTTTTTGGGACAGGGGGACAAGAGACCCAGTACTTC
TRBV6-6,TRBJ2-3,-,-,CASKALDTDTQYF,TGTGCCAGCAAGGCACTAGACACAGATACGCAGTATTTT
TRBV5-5,TRBJ1-5,-,few,CASSHRGVYNQPQHF,TGTGCCAGCAGCCATCGCGGCGTTTACAATCAGCCCCAGCATTTT
TRBV5-4,TRBJ2-1,TRBD1,-,CASSLSTGSNRDNEQFF,TGTGCCAGCAGCTTGTCGACAGGGTCTAATCGGGACAATGAGCAGTTCTTC
TRBV27,TRBJ2-1,TRBD2,-,CASRPSGNYNEQFF,TGTGCCAGCAGGCCTAGCGGGAACTACAATGAGCAGTTCTTC
TRBV18,TRBJ1-1,-,-,CASSPSMWGGNTEAFF,TGTGCCAGCTCACCGAGCATGTGGGGGGGGAACACTGAAGCTTTCTTT
TRBV10-3,TRBJ2-5,-,-,CAISESGETQYF,TGTGCCATCAGTGAGTCCGGGGAGACCCAGTACTTC
TRBV4-3,TRBJ2-3,TRBD2,-,CASSQDAQAGGGRSPDTQYF,TGCGCCAGCAGCCAAGACGCCCAAGCGGGGGGGGGCCGATCTCCAGATACGCAGTATTTT
TRBV7-8,TRBJ1-1,-,-,CASSLSHTEAFF,TGTGCCAGCAGCTTATCTCACACTGAAGCTTTCTTT
TRBV7-2,TRBJ1-2,-,-,CASSLDGGMGLYGYTF,TGTGCCAGCAGCTTAGATGGTGGCATGGGACTGTATGGCTACACCTTC
TRBV14,TRBJ1-1,TRBD1,-,CASSRSTGISEAFF,TGTGCCAGCAGCCGGTCGACAGGGATATCGGAAGCTTTCTTT
TRBV6-1,TRBJ2-3,-,many,CASSELQGRTDTQYF,TGTGCCAGCAGTGAATTGCAGGGTCGAACAGATACGCAGTATTTT
TRBV7-4,TRBJ2-5,TRBD1,-,CASSCMGQLEETQYF,TGTGCCAGCAGCTGCATGGGACAGCTAGAAGAGACCCAGTACTTC
TRBV28,TRBJ1-5,TRBD1,-,CASRNQRQGAYQPQHF,TGTGCCAGCAGAAACCAACGACAGGGGGCCTATCAGCCCCAGCATTTT
TRBV7-6,TRBJ2-1,TRBD1,-,CASSLYGQGINEQFF,TGTGCCAGCAGCCTCTATGGACAGGGCATCAATGAGCAGTTCTTC
TRBV27,TRBJ2-1,TRBD2,-,CASSLIGASGAVGNEQFF,TGTGCCAGCAGTTTAATCGGGGCTAGCGGGGCTGTTGGGAATGAGCAGTTCTTC
TRBV27,TRBJ1-1,TRBD1,once,CASSLSGQLEAFF,TGTGCCAGCAGTTTATCGGGACAGCTTGAAGCTTTCTTT
TRBV7-9,TRBJ2-3,TRBD1,-,CASSKQGARGADTQYF,TGTGCCAGCAGCAAACAGGGGGCGAGGGGCGCAGATACGCAGTATTTT
TRBV5-1,TRBJ2-2,TRBD2,few,CASSSLAVVGTGELFF,TGCGCCAGCAGCTCTCTAGCGGTGGTTGGGACCGGGGAGCTGTTTTTT
TRBV6-5,TRBJ1-1,-,-,CASSSPGNTEAFF,TGTGCCAGCAGTTCCCCAGGAAACACTGAAGCTTTCTTT
TRBV16,TRBJ1-3,-,-,CASSQSRVKSSGNTIYF,TGTGCCAGCAGCCAATCCCGTGTGAAGAGCTCTGGAAACACCATATATTTT
TRBV20-1,TRBJ2-4,-,once,CSAKETVVQYF,TGCAGTGCCAAAGAAACAGTAGTTCAGTACTTC
TRBV10-2,TRBJ2-6,-,-,CASGAARATSGANVLTF,TGCGCCAGCGGGGCGGCCCGGGCCACTTCTGGGGCCAACGTCCTGACTTTC
TRBV7-6,TRBJ1-5,TRBD1,-,CASSPTGANQPQHF,TGTGCCAGCAGCCCGACAGGGGCTAATCAGCCCCAGCATTTT
TRBV19,TRBJ1-1,TRBD1,-,CASSPQFPGGEAFF,TGTGCCAGTAGTCCACAATTTCCAGGGGGTGAAGCTTTCTTT
TRBV28,TRBJ1-5,TRBD1,-,CASSWTGGYQPQHF,TGTGCCAGCAGCTGGACAGGGGGCTATCAGCCCCAGCATTTT
TRBV4-1,TRBJ2-5,-,-,CASSQDLGSTNSRTQYF,TGCGCCAGCAGCCAAGATCTTGGGTCTACTAATTCTAGGACCCAGTACTTC
TRBV5-1,TRBJ2-2,TRBD2,-,CASSPLGGDTGELFF,TGCGCCAGCAGCCCCCTGGGGGGGGATACCGGGGAGCTGTTTTTT
TRBV14,TRBJ2-3,TRBD1,-,CASSHLRTGADTQYF,TGTGCCAGCAGCCACCTTAGGACAGGGGCAGATACGCAGTATTTT
TRBV6-1,TRBJ2-1,-,-,CASSEWVRGNEQFF,TGTGCCAGCAGTGAATGGGTCAGGGGCAATGAGCAGTTCTTC
TRBV14,TRBJ2-5,TRBD2,-,CASSLGLAGGTRDQYF,TGTGCCAGCAGCTTGGGACTAGCGGGCGGAACGAGGGACCAGTACTTC
TRBV7-2,TRBJ1-1,-,-,CASSSPDTNTEAFF,TGTGCCAGCAGCTCCCCGGACACGAACACTGAAGCTTTCTTT
TRBV2,TRBJ2-5,-,-,CASSAGLRGYQETQYF,TGTGCCAGCAGTGCCGGGTTAAGGGGGTACCAAGAGACCCAGTACTTC
TRBV3-1/TRBV3-2,TRBJ2-7,-,-,CASSQDRRAYEQYF,TGTGCCAGCAGCCAAGACAGGCGGGCGTACGAGCAGTACTTC